The 10 T cell receptor beta chains given below trace back to one sample, sequenced in a study of blood T cell repertoires in COVID-19. Assay: immunoSEQ multiplex PCR; the TCRdb copy retains only in-frame clones and omits some. The sample includes about 120,000 clones, roughly four fifths of them seen just once. Input material: peripheral blood. The receptors shown here come from a human donor in a cohort sampled during active COVID-19.

The rearrangement uses TRBV9 and TRBJ2-1; D might be TRBD2 (5 bases). Germline V CDR1 and CDR2: SGDLS, YYNGEE. Trimming cost V 4 bases and J 8 bases, with 13 bases left between them. The CDR3 runs 13 residues. Written as DNA, the CDR3 is TGTGCCAGCAGCCCACCGGGGTCCCATGAGCAGTTCTTC. This sequence encodes CASSPPGSHEQFF.

This clone was counted ten times or more. The chain joins TRBV13 to TRBJ2-3; 7 nucleotides line up with TRBD2. V shed 6 bases and J 3 bases; nucleotides not matched to a gene: 18. Germline values: CDR1 PRHDT, CDR2 FYEKMQ (reference sequence). The CDR3 spans 18 residues. The CDR3 loop reads CASSNPSGGFGRTDTQYF. As DNA, the CDR3 is TGTGCCAGCAGTAATCCCTCGGGGGGTTTTGGACGAACAGATACGCAGTATTTT.

This chain links TRBV7-9 with TRBJ2-7; 8 nucleotides agree with TRBD1. Unmatched junction bases numbered 9, after V lost 5 bases and J lost 0 bases. The length of the CDR3 is 16 residues. The germline V gene encodes CDR1 SEHNR and CDR2 FQNEAQ (reference sequence). The CDR3 DNA sequence: TGTGCCAGCAGCGCGCCGGGACAGGCGGCCTCCTACGAGCAGTACTTC. This codes for CASSAPGQAASYEQYF.

The rearrangement links TRBV7-6 to TRBJ2-7, with D possibly being TRBD2 (5 bases). The CDR3 length is 14 residues. V was clipped by 3 bases and J by 1 base, with 10 bases between them. Germline V CDR1 and CDR2: SGHVS, FNYEAQ. The CDR3 loop reads CASSLNGDSYEQYF. For the CDR3, the DNA is TGTGCCAGCAGCTTGAACGGGGATTCCTACGAGCAGTACTTC.

V gene TRBV6-6 combines with J gene TRBJ1-6; 11 positions agree with TRBD1. The CDR3 runs to 15 residues. From germline, CDR1 is MNHNY and CDR2 SVGAGI (reference sequence). V was clipped by 7 bases and J by 10 bases; unmatched bases: 9. This CDR3 is CASTRDRGRGSPLHF. As DNA, the CDR3 is TGTGCCAGCACCCGGGACAGGGGGAGAGGGTCACCCCTCCACTTT.

This clone was seen only once. The gene calls are TRBV7-6 and TRBJ2-3; 11 nucleotides line up with TRBD2. This CDR3 has 16 amino acids. Germline CDR1 and CDR2: SGHVS and FNYEAQ. V lost 5 bases, J lost 1 base, and 5 bases stayed unmatched. The chain's CDR3 is CASSLVSGGGTDTQYF. The CDR3 DNA sequence: TGTGCCAGCAGCCTAGTTAGCGGGGGGGGCACAGATACGCAGTATTTT.

The rearrangement uses TRBV2 and TRBJ1-2; TRBD1 agrees at 7 bases. V was pared by 0 bases and J by 8 bases, with 9 bases of the junction left unmatched. Germline V lookup: CDR1 SNHLY, CDR2 FYNNEI. The CDR3 extends over 15 amino acids. The CDR3 region is CASSEALRDSSGYTF. For the CDR3, the DNA is TGTGCCAGCAGTGAAGCTCTCCGGGACAGTTCCGGCTACACCTTC. The full variable domain, in which reference TRBV2 and TRBJ1-2 provide the parts outside the CDR3, is EPEVTQTPSHQVTQMGQEVILRCVPISNHLYFYWYRQILGQKVEFLVSFYNNEISEKSEIFDDQFSVERPDGSNFTLKIRSTKLEDSAMYFCASSEALRDSSGYTFGSGTRLTVV.

This clone has just one count. This sequence joins TRBV4-3 and TRBJ2-2, with a tentative D call TRBD2 (5 bases). Looked up from germline, CDR1 is LGHNA and CDR2 is YSLEER. V lost 0 bases and J lost 2, with 13 bases in between. This CDR3 is 17 amino acids long. The DNA for the CDR3 is TGCGCCAGCAGCCAAGATGGAGGCACAGCCAACACCGGGGAGCTGTTTTTT. Encoded protein: CASSQDGGTANTGELFF.

The chain recombines TRBV6-5 with TRBJ1-2, with no clear D. The V gene's germline CDR1 is MNHEY and CDR2 SVGAGI. Deletions cut 9 bases from V and 6 bases from J, with 17 bases between. The CDR3 runs 13 residues. The chain's CDR3 is CASGQFQVNGYTF. The CDR3 nucleotides are TGTGCCAGTGGCCAATTCCAGGTTAATGGCTACACCTTC.

The chain joins TRBV28 to TRBJ2-3; D is possibly TRBD1 (5 bases). The V end was cut by 7 bases, the J end by 4 bases, with 9 bases between. The germline gives CDR1 MDHEN, CDR2 SYDVKM. This CDR3 has 12 residues. This CDR3 reads CASTSGSDTQYF. The CDR3 DNA is TGTGCCAGCACCTCAGGGTCAGATACGCAGTATTTT.